This T cell receptor (beta chain) was profiled in a study of blood T cell repertoires in COVID-19. Study summary: Samples of COVID-19 (acute and convalescent) were obtained from the United States, Italy and Spain. The analysed material was cDNA or gDNA that came from T cells, B-cell-depleted T cells, or PBMCs.

This CDR3 is built from 14 residues. Germline V gene lookup returns CDR1 SGHNT and CDR2 YYREEE (reference sequence). The ends were cut back, 1 base at V and 6 bases at J, with 13 bases in the middle. The authors' processing: Estimated nucleated cell counts came from reference gene primer amplification. TCRdb's copy holds only in-frame clones and misses some; the assay was immunoSEQ multiplex PCR. Clonal size and the V and J genes are those of that table, whereas D and trimming came from the DNA. The sample contains approximately 11,000 clones, roughly 82% of which appear only once. The genes are TRBV5-4 and TRBJ1-2; the D gene is possibly TRBD1 (6 bases). The sequenced material came from peripheral blood. The receptor's source is a woman aged 55-69 years with acute or convalescent COVID-19. Here the CDR3 reads CASSLQQGEHGYTF. For the CDR3, the DNA is TGTGCCAGCAGCTTGCAACAGGGCGAGCATGGCTACACCTTC. Filled out from reference TRBV5-4 and TRBJ1-2, the complete variable domain reads ETGVTQSPTHLIKTRGQQVTLRCSSQSGHNTVSWYQQALGQGPQFIFQYYREEENGRGNFPPRFSGLQFPNYSSELNVNALELDDSALYLCASSLQQGEHGYTFGSGTRLTVV.